Below, 2 T cell receptor beta chains from the same sample are listed, as sequenced in a study of post-analysis software for immune sequencing data. Study-wide results and limits: Relative to controls, patients had several TRBV segments at higher frequency, with TRBV5-6, TRBV5-1 and TRBV20-1 among these.

The TCR beta cDNA libraries contained unique molecular identifiers. TCRdb re-called the PCR reads through MiXCR, storing one row per CDR3 protein. The table includes hundreds of thousands of distinct CDR3 sequences, roughly 47% detected once. Antigens of these TCRs are unknown. Sequences were obtained from blood. The receptor source for this set is a girl between 10 and 17 years old with multiple sclerosis.

The gene calls are TRBV5-1 and TRBJ2-7; 10 bases are shared with TRBD1. This CDR3 is built from 15 residues. Germline V gene sequence: CDR1 SGHRS, CDR2 YFSETQ. V was clipped by 1 base and J by 3 bases; unmatched bases: 4. CDR3 DNA sequence: TGCGCCAGCAGCTTGTGGACAGGGGGGCGCTACGAGCAGTACTTC. Its protein product is CASSLWTGGRYEQYF.

The genes are TRBV4-1 and TRBJ2-7; no definite D call. The germline gives CDR1 MGHRA, CDR2 YSYEKL. V dropped 0 bases and J dropped 2 bases, with 11 bases sitting between them. There are 15 residues in the CDR3. CDR3 nucleotides: TGCGCCAGCAGCCAAGATACTACGGGTACCTACGAGCAGTACTTC. Its protein product is CASSQDTTGTYEQYF.